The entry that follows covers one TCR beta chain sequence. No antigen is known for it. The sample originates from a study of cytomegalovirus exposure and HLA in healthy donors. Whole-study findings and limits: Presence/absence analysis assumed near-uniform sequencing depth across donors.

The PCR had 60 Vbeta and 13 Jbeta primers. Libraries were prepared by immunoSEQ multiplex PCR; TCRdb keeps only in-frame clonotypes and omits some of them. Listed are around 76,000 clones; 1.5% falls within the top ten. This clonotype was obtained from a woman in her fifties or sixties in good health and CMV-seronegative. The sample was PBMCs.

CDR3 region: CASSEGWREQFMNTEAFF. DNA of the CDR3: TGTGCCAGCAGTGAAGGATGGAGGGAACAGTTCATGAACACTGAAGCTTTCTTT. This chain connects TRBV6-4 to TRBJ1-1; the D is unclear. V was clipped by 3 bases and J by 0 bases, with 20 bases between them. Germline V gene sequence: CDR1 MRHNA, CDR2 SNTAGT. This CDR3 spans 18 amino acids.